This is a list of T cell receptor beta chains from one sample in a study of cytomegalovirus exposure and HLA in healthy donors. The data were produced by immunoSEQ multiplex PCR, yet TCRdb's version contains in-frame clones alone and is incomplete. The sample includes about 240,000 clones, more than 75% of them seen just once. The sample was PBMCs. The source of these receptors is a woman aged 30 to 39 in good health and CMV-seropositive. CDR3s include the opening cysteine and the closing phenylalanine or tryptophan. D genes are given only for firm matches. A row's size may be missing; if present it is once, few, many or a size class.

TRBJ1-5 NA TRBV27 12 NA CASSFPGQPQHF TGTGCCAGCAGTTTTCCAGGACAGCCCCAGCATTTT
TRBJ2-5 NA TRBV5-4 13 once CASSLQGQETQYF TGTGCCAGCAGCTTACAGGGCCAAGAGACCCAGTACTTC
TRBJ2-1 TRBD2 TRBV7-2 16 NA CASSRTSGTTYNEQFF TGTGCCAGCAGCCGGACTAGCGGAACTACCTACAATGAGCAGTTCTTC
TRBJ2-5 TRBD2 TRBV30 18 NA CAWTVRPQTSGRQETQYF TGTGCCTGGACCGTACGACCTCAAACTAGCGGGAGGCAAGAGACCCAGTACTTC
TRBJ2-1 TRBD2 TRBV5-6 12 NA CASSLGGGRQFF TGTGCCAGCAGCTTGGGCGGGGGAAGGCAGTTCTTC
TRBJ2-1 NA TRBV29-1 13 NA CSVEVGGRNEQFF TGCAGCGTTGAAGTCGGAGGTCGCAATGAGCAGTTCTTC
TRBJ1-1 NA TRBV11-3 13 NA CASSLDTVTEAFF TGTGCCAGCAGCTTAGATACAGTCACTGAAGCTTTCTTT
TRBJ1-5 NA TRBV6-1 15 NA CASSDQRAWYQPQHF TGTGCCAGCAGTGACCAGAGGGCTTGGTATCAGCCCCAGCATTTT
TRBJ1-5 NA TRBV27 13 NA CASSLQGNQPQHF TGTGCCAGCAGTTTGCAGGGAAACCAGCCCCAGCATTTT
TRBJ2-1 NA TRBV7-9 19 NA CASSFGIGLEGGITNEQFF TGTGCCAGCAGCTTTGGGATTGGACTAGAGGGGGGGATAACCAATGAGCAGTTCTTC
TRBJ2-2 NA TRBV4-1 17 few CASSQAFSGANTGELFF TGCGCCAGCAGCCAGGCATTTAGCGGCGCGAACACCGGGGAGCTGTTTTTT
TRBJ2-1 NA TRBV11-3 16 NA CASSLVSRQQYNEQFF TGTGCCAGCAGCTTAGTTAGCCGACAGCAATACAATGAGCAGTTCTTC
TRBJ2-3 TRBD2 TRBV30 15 once CTCGLAGGSTDTQYF TGTACCTGTGGACTAGCGGGAGGTAGTACAGATACGCAGTATTTT
TRBJ2-3 TRBD2 TRBV9 16 NA CASSVRTSGATDTQYF TGTGCCAGCAGCGTTCGTACTAGCGGGGCCACAGATACGCAGTATTTT
TRBJ2-5 NA TRBV10-3 17 NA CAISGVQGSSESETQYF TGTGCCATCAGTGGCGTTCAGGGATCCAGCGAAAGTGAGACCCAGTACTTC
TRBJ1-2 NA TRBV29-1 14 NA CSGVLNGPNYGYTF TGCAGCGGGGTCTTGAATGGGCCAAACTATGGCTACACCTTC
TRBJ1-1 TRBD1 TRBV13 15 NA CASSLGTGGPTEAFF TGTGCCAGCAGCTTAGGGACAGGGGGCCCCACTGAAGCTTTCTTT
TRBJ1-2 NA TRBV7-8 15 NA CASSLARLLPPTSTF TGTGCCAGCAGCTTAGCCCGCTTACTACCCCCTACTAGCACCTTC
TRBJ2-7 NA TRBV5-1 14 NA CASSLDTGVYEQYF TGCGCCAGCAGCTTGGATACGGGAGTCTACGAGCAGTACTTC
TRBJ2-7 TRBD2 TRBV11-3 15 once CASSPWTSPLYEQYF TGTGCCAGCAGCCCATGGACTAGTCCACTCTACGAGCAGTACTTC
TRBJ2-2 TRBD2 TRBV10-3 16 NA CAISESGLAHTGELFF TGTGCCATCAGTGAGTCGGGACTAGCTCACACCGGGGAGCTGTTTTTT
TRBJ2-7 NA TRBV5-1 14 NA CASSGGLPDYEQYF TGCGCCAGCAGCGGGGGACTGCCGGACTACGAGCAGTACTTC
TRBJ2-2 TRBD1 TRBV5-4 15 NA CASSLKRQGTGELFF TGTGCCAGCAGCTTGAAAAGACAGGGGACCGGGGAGCTGTTTTTT
TRBJ1-1 NA TRBV5-1 14 NA CASSRGGGDTEAFF TGCGCCAGCAGCCGGGGGGGTGGGGACACTGAAGCTTTCTTT
TRBJ1-2 NA TRBV2 15 NA CASSEYEGSDYGYTF TGTGCCAGCAGTGAATATGAGGGATCCGACTATGGCTACACCTTC
TRBJ2-7 TRBD2 TRBV6-6 15 NA CASSSLAGMYHEQYF TGTGCCAGCAGTTCATTAGCGGGAATGTACCACGAGCAGTACTTC
TRBJ2-2 TRBD2 TRBV7-6 15 NA CASSLGTSGTGELFF TGTGCCAGCAGCTTAGGGACTAGCGGGACCGGGGAGCTGTTTTTT
TRBJ2-7 NA TRBV18 14 NA CASSPRDRPYEQYF TGTGCCAGCTCACCACGCGACAGGCCCTACGAGCAGTACTTC
TRBJ1-3 TRBD1 TRBV30 14 NA CAWSMTGSGNTIYF TGTGCCTGGAGTATGACAGGGTCCGGAAACACCATATATTTT
TRBJ2-7 TRBD1 TRBV7-2 14 NA CASSIRDSPYEQYF TGTGCCAGCAGCATCCGGGACAGCCCCTACGAGCAGTACTTC
TRBJ2-1 TRBD1 TRBV5-1 15 NA CASSLMRQGMDEQFF TGCGCCAGCAGCTTGATGAGACAGGGGATGGATGAGCAGTTCTTC
TRBJ1-2 NA TRBV11-2 11 NA CASSLGGGYTF TGTGCCAGCAGCTTAGGAGGGGGCTACACCTTC
TRBJ1-1 NA TRBV10-3 13 NA CAISDQGRTEAFF TGTGCCATCAGTGATCAGGGCCGGACTGAAGCTTTCTTT
TRBJ1-5 NA TRBV27 13 NA CASSSKTGQPQHF TGTGCCAGCAGTTCTAAGACCGGGCAGCCCCAGCATTTT
TRBJ2-7 NA TRBV29-1 13 NA CSVARQDFYEQYF TGCAGCGTTGCCCGCCAGGATTTCTACGAGCAGTACTTC
TRBJ1-2 NA TRBV10-3 13 NA CASRDNTNYGYTF TGTGCCTCTCGGGACAACACGAACTATGGCTACACCTTC
TRBJ1-2 NA TRBV5-1 15 once CASSLPQGSDYGYTF TGCGCCAGCAGCTTACCACAGGGAAGCGACTATGGCTACACCTTC
TRBJ2-3 NA TRBV30 16 NA CAWSVTYPGGTDTQYF TGTGCCTGGAGTGTAACCTACCCCGGAGGCACAGATACGCAGTATTTT
TRBJ1-4 NA TRBV6-1 14 NA CASSPGPTNEKLFF TGTGCCAGCAGCCCGGGTCCAACTAATGAAAAACTGTTTTTT
TRBJ2-7 TRBD2 TRBV7-3 14 NA CASSLSGTASEQYF TGTGCCAGCAGCCTGAGCGGGACCGCCTCCGAGCAGTACTTC
TRBJ2-1 TRBD2 TRBV27 16 NA CASSYQAGGGYNEQFF TGTGCCAGCAGTTATCAAGCGGGGGGAGGCTACAATGAGCAGTTCTTC
TRBJ2-1 NA TRBV27 16 NA CASKNGMAGPTGEQFF TGTGCCAGCAAAAATGGAATGGCGGGGCCTACAGGTGAGCAGTTCTTC
TRBJ2-5 NA TRBV10-3 13 NA CAISPRGQETQYF TGTGCCATCAGTCCGCGGGGCCAAGAGACCCAGTACTTC
TRBJ1-2 TRBD1 TRBV7-9 14 NA CASTVDRGFIGYTF TGTGCCAGCACCGTTGACAGGGGGTTTATCGGCTACACCTTC
TRBJ2-3 NA TRBV6-4 15 many CASSAQESPTDTQYF TGTGCCAGCAGCGCTCAAGAGAGCCCCACAGATACGCAGTATTTT
TRBJ2-7 NA TRBV18 15 NA CASSPPGTGSFGQYF TGTGCCAGCTCACCACCGGGTACAGGGAGCTTCGGGCAGTACTTC
TRBJ2-7 TRBD2 TRBV11-3 17 NA CASSLMASGSTSYEQYF TGTGCCAGCAGCTTAATGGCTAGCGGGAGCACCTCCTACGAGCAGTACTTC
TRBJ2-7 TRBD2 TRBV9 14 NA CASSSAGGRDEQYF TGTGCCAGCAGCTCAGCGGGAGGGCGGGACGAGCAGTACTTC
TRBJ2-5 NA TRBV6-1 12 NA CATRQNQETQYF TGTGCCACAAGACAGAACCAAGAGACCCAGTACTTC
TRBJ2-1 NA TRBV5-4 16 NA CASSLGPEASYNEQFF TGTGCCAGCAGCTTAGGTCCAGAGGCTTCATACAATGAGCAGTTCTTC
TRBJ1-2 NA TRBV6-5 12 NA CASSPSGYGYTF TGTGCCAGCAGCCCCTCGGGCTATGGCTACACCTTC
TRBJ2-7 TRBD1 TRBV7-9 15 NA CASSISGTGDYEQYF TGTGCCAGCAGCATTTCCGGGACAGGGGACTACGAGCAGTACTTC
TRBJ1-2 NA TRBV4-1 13 NA CASSQEGGDGYTF TGCGCCAGCAGCCAAGAAGGAGGGGATGGCTACACCTTC
TRBJ2-5 NA TRBV6-1 16 NA CASSERPGSGEETQYF TGTGCCAGCAGTGAACGTCCAGGGTCAGGGGAAGAGACCCAGTACTTC
TRBJ2-7 NA TRBV6-1 13 NA CASTVGGVYEQYF TGTGCCAGCACCGTGGGGGGAGTCTACGAGCAGTACTTC